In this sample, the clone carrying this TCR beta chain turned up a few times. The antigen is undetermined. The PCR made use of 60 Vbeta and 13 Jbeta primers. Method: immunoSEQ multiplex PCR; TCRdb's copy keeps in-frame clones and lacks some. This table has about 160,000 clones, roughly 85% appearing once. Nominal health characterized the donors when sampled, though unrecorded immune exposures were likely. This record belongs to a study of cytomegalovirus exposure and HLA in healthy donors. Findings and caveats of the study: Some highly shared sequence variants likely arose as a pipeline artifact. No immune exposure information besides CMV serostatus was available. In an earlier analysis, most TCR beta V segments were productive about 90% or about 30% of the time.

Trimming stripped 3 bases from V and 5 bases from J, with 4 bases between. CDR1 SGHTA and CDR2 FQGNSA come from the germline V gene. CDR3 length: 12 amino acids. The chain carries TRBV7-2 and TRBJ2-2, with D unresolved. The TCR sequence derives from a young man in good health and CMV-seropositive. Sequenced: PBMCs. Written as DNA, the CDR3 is TGTGCCAGCAGCTTTACAACCGGGGAGCTGTTTTTT. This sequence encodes CASSFTTGELFF.